Listed below are T cell receptor beta chains from one sample, sequenced in a study of blood T cell repertoires in COVID-19. The table came from immunoSEQ multiplex PCR; TCRdb's copy has only in-frame clones and leaves some out. Seen here are around 250,000 clones, around 83% observed once, and the top ten hold approximately 1.8%. Sequencing input: peripheral blood. The receptors stem from a man aged 25-45 years who had recovered from COVID-19. Each CDR3 is given with its conserved first and last residue. Expanded clones get a size class; other rows say once, few or many, or leave the size out.

v_call	j_call	clone_size	cdr3_aa
TRBV4-1	TRBJ2-3	NA	CASSQGGGVGTDTQYF
TRBV6-6	TRBJ2-1	NA	CASRHVTRDEQFF
TRBV5-1	TRBJ2-5	NA	CASSSDPLLGGETQYF
TRBV3-1/TRBV3-2	TRBJ2-1	NA	CASSQGEAGAVSYNEQFF
TRBV9	TRBJ2-5	NA	CASSVGGQYQETQYF
TRBV15	TRBJ1-2	NA	CATSRIPWTGANYGYTF
TRBV29-1	TRBJ2-5	few	CSISRGGSKETQYF
TRBV7-3	TRBJ1-5	few	CASSLTRDQPQHF
TRBV2	TRBJ1-1	NA	CASSQNRVGTEAFF
TRBV5-1	TRBJ2-3	NA	CASRGALGTDTQYF
TRBV14	TRBJ2-7	NA	CASSQGGLGREQYF
TRBV6-5	TRBJ1-5	NA	CASRREVGVQPQHF
TRBV11-1	TRBJ2-1	NA	CASSNLALVDNEQFF
TRBV6-4	TRBJ1-6	NA	CASSDRTGGDSPLHF
TRBV18	TRBJ2-2	NA	CASSAGQANTGELFF
TRBV5-1	TRBJ1-3	NA	CASSFTGFGNTIYF
TRBV25-1	TRBJ1-1	NA	CASMGRGSTEAFF
TRBV9	TRBJ1-1	NA	CASSGSGGPGTEAFF
TRBV21-1	TRBJ1-4	NA	CASSNGSRSVRDRATPCGRLFF
TRBV11-2	TRBJ1-1	NA	CASSHPGGGNTEAFF
TRBV3-1/TRBV3-2	TRBJ1-2	NA	CASSADGSYGYTF
TRBV15	TRBJ1-6	NA	CATGSGFPNSPLHF
TRBV7-8	TRBJ1-6	once	CASSISRDSPLHF
TRBV2	TRBJ2-3	NA	CATTRGGTDTQYF
TRBV28	TRBJ2-5	NA	CASHQGAAETQYF